This is a list of T cell receptor beta chains from one sample in a study of human T cells and chemical hapten exposure. TCRdb redid the calling of the RACE reads with MiXCR, one entry per CDR3 protein. Seen here are about 69,000 distinct CDR3 sequences, approximately 35% observed once, and the top ten hold around 8.9%. Material: whole blood, obtained in connection with sensitization to the hapten diphenylcyclopropenone (DPC). Receptors originate from a man aged 35 to 55 with alopecia areata. Some clones in this sample may be carry-over from other donors' samples. Both conserved end residues are part of each CDR3. D genes are given only for firm matches. Clone size, where shown, is once, few, many, or a class for clones that have expanded.

j_gene,v_gene,d_gene,abundance,CDR3aa,CDR3nt
TRBJ1-2,TRBV7-9,-,few,CASSLAVTKFGDYGYTF,TGTGCCAGCAGCTTAGCTGTGACAAAGTTTGGTGACTATGGCTACACCTTC
TRBJ2-3,TRBV28,-,few,CASRTEGTGTDTQYF,TGTGCCAGCAGAACTGAGGGGACCGGCACAGATACGCAGTATTTT
TRBJ1-5,TRBV3-1,-,-,CASSHNEGQPQHF,TGTGCCAGCAGCCACAACGAGGGCCAGCCCCAGCATTTT
TRBJ2-1,TRBV12-3/TRBV12-4,-,few,CASSLIPTGAREQFF,TGTGCCAGCAGTTTAATTCCCACAGGCGCCAGGGAGCAGTTCTTC
TRBJ2-3,TRBV28,TRBD1,few,CASSVPQGSTDTQYF,TGTGCCAGCAGTGTCCCACAGGGGAGCACAGATACGCAGTATTTT
TRBJ1-3,TRBV5-5,-,-,CASSLATTPAGNTIYF,TGTGCCAGCAGCTTGGCTACGACTCCAGCGGGAAACACCATATATTTT
TRBJ2-2,TRBV5-4,TRBD2,-,CASSWTSGRATGELFF,TGTGCCAGCAGCTGGACTAGCGGGAGGGCCACCGGGGAGCTGTTTTTT
TRBJ1-4,TRBV12-3/TRBV12-4,-,few,CASSLVREKLFF,TGTGCCAGCAGTTTAGTTCGCGAAAAACTGTTTTTT
TRBJ2-7,TRBV19,-,few,CASSITMSGEQYF,TGTGCCAGTAGTATAACGATGTCCGGCGAGCAGTACTTC
TRBJ1-1,TRBV27,-,few,CASSSPLTGGTEAFF,TGTGCCAGCAGTTCACCCTTAACGGGGGGAACTGAAGCTTTCTTT
TRBJ2-2,TRBV7-9,TRBD2,-,CASSLDPSGRPTGELFF,TGTGCCAGCAGCTTAGACCCTAGCGGGAGGCCGACCGGGGAGCTGTTTTTT
TRBJ2-7,TRBV28,-,-,CASSLIGAQTYEQYF,TGTGCCAGCAGTTTGATAGGGGCGCAGACCTACGAGCAGTACTTC
TRBJ2-1,TRBV4-2,-,few,CASSRSTSSYNEQFF,TGTGCCAGCAGCCGAAGCACTAGCTCCTACAATGAGCAGTTCTTC
TRBJ2-1,TRBV7-2,-,many,CASSLRGYNEQFF,TGTGCCAGCAGCTTACGAGGGTACAATGAGCAGTTCTTC
TRBJ2-1,TRBV28,TRBD2,-,CASSLGDRGLAGSDEQFF,TGTGCCAGCAGTTTAGGTGACAGGGGACTAGCGGGTTCCGATGAGCAGTTCTTC
TRBJ2-7,TRBV4-1,-,few,CASSKEGFYEQYF,TGCGCCAGCAGCAAAGAGGGATTCTACGAGCAGTACTTC
TRBJ2-3,TRBV11-3,TRBD1,few,CASSLRTGTSTDTQYF,TGTGCCAGCAGCCTCCGGACAGGGACAAGCACAGATACGCAGTATTTT
TRBJ2-1,TRBV12-3/TRBV12-4,TRBD2,-,CASRLAGGDYNEQFF,TGTGCCAGCAGACTAGCGGGAGGTGACTACAATGAGCAGTTCTTC
TRBJ2-3,TRBV20-1,TRBD2,few,CSAPLRGISTDTQYF,TGCAGTGCTCCTTTGCGGGGGATTAGCACAGATACGCAGTATTTT
TRBJ2-5,TRBV7-2,-,few,CASSLAASQYQETQYF,TGTGCCAGCAGCTTAGCGGCTAGCCAATACCAAGAGACCCAGTACTTC
TRBJ2-7,TRBV7-9,TRBD2,few,CASSFVAGLFYEQYF,TGTGCCAGCAGCTTCGTAGCGGGATTATTCTACGAGCAGTACTTC
TRBJ2-5,TRBV2,-,-,CASSEGLETQYF,TGTGCCAGCAGTGAGGGTCTGGAGACCCAGTACTTC
TRBJ2-3,TRBV6-5,TRBD2,-,CASSYSPLAGETDTQYF,TGTGCCAGCAGTTACTCCCCCCTAGCGGGAGAGACAGATACGCAGTATTTT
TRBJ2-7,TRBV6-5,-,-,CASSYSHGYEQYF,TGTGCCAGCAGTTACTCGCACGGCTACGAGCAGTACTTC
TRBJ2-7,TRBV20-1,-,-,CSARVPDSPYEQYF,TGCAGTGCTAGAGTACCTGACAGTCCCTACGAGCAGTACTTC
TRBJ2-7,TRBV28,-,few,CASKIQGAYEQYF,TGTGCCAGCAAGATACAGGGCGCCTACGAGCAGTACTTC
TRBJ2-7,TRBV10-2,TRBD1,-,CASSDGGGTGGSEEQYF,TGCGCCAGCAGTGACGGTGGTGGGACAGGGGGCAGTGAGGAGCAGTACTTC
TRBJ2-3,TRBV6-6,-,-,CASKGSSTDTQYF,TGTGCCAGCAAGGGTTCGAGCACAGATACGCAGTATTTT
TRBJ1-6,TRBV12-3/TRBV12-4,TRBD1,few,CASSSRDRVSPLHF,TGTGCCAGCAGTTCCCGGGACAGGGTTTCACCCCTCCACTTT
TRBJ2-4,TRBV5-1,-,few,CASSLAGVDIQYF,TGCGCCAGCAGCTTGGCAGGGGTCGACATTCAGTACTTC
TRBJ2-5,TRBV7-9,TRBD2,-,CASSSRLAGKETQYF,TGTGCCAGCAGCTCTCGACTAGCGGGAAAAGAGACCCAGTACTTC
TRBJ1-5,TRBV6-1,-,-,CASSYTQGLNQPQHF,TGTGCCAGCAGCTATACACAGGGCCTCAATCAGCCCCAGCATTTT
TRBJ2-6,TRBV6-5,TRBD1,-,CASSRTQGTGANVLTF,TGTGCCAGCAGTAGAACACAGGGGACTGGGGCCAACGTCCTGACTTTC
TRBJ1-1,TRBV6-6,-,few,CASSYRQGNTEAFF,TGTGCCAGCAGTTACAGGCAGGGTAACACTGAAGCTTTCTTT
TRBJ2-7,TRBV6-2/TRBV6-3,-,-,CASSYSSAVYEQYF,TGTGCCAGCAGTTACTCCTCCGCCGTCTACGAGCAGTACTTC
TRBJ1-5,TRBV6-6,-,-,CASSWVDTSNQPQHF,TGTGCCAGCAGTTGGGTGGACACTAGCAATCAGCCCCAGCATTTT
TRBJ2-3,TRBV28,TRBD1,few,CASTLQGAVGDTQYF,TGTGCCAGCACCCTACAGGGGGCTGTTGGAGATACGCAGTATTTT
TRBJ2-7,TRBV13,-,-,CASSLEGLSYEQYF,TGTGCCAGCAGCCTAGAGGGACTGAGCTACGAGCAGTACTTC
TRBJ2-3,TRBV3-1,TRBD2,few,CASSYGLAGGPDTQYF,TGTGCCAGCAGCTATGGACTAGCGGGAGGCCCAGATACGCAGTATTTT
TRBJ2-3,TRBV28,-,-,CASSPLDPGADTQYF,TGTGCCAGCAGCCCGCTAGACCCGGGCGCAGATACGCAGTATTTT
TRBJ2-3,TRBV7-2,-,-,CASSLVGGTSTDTQYF,TGTGCCAGCAGCTTAGTCGGCGGCACTAGCACAGATACGCAGTATTTT
TRBJ1-5,TRBV28,TRBD1,-,CASLRDRGPNQPQHF,TGTGCCAGCCTTAGGGACAGGGGCCCAAATCAGCCCCAGCATTTT
TRBJ1-1,TRBV4-1,TRBD1,few,CASSPSGTGRSPEAFF,TGCGCCAGCAGCCCATCTGGGACAGGCAGAAGCCCTGAAGCTTTCTTT
TRBJ1-2,TRBV6-5,TRBD1,-,CASSHASTPDRATHGYTF,TGTGCCAGCAGCCACGCCTCGACCCCGGACAGGGCAACCCATGGCTACACCTTC
TRBJ2-3,TRBV20-1,TRBD2,few,CSARGLAGAGDTQYF,TGCAGTGCTAGAGGGTTAGCGGGAGCTGGAGATACGCAGTATTTT